The clone carrying this T cell receptor beta chain has a handful of counts. CDR1 is SGHRS and CDR2 is YFSETQ in the germline V gene. The CDR3 covers 13 residues. The ends were cut back, 5 bases at V and 0 bases at J, with 8 bases in the middle. Some clones are missing from TCRdb's copy, which holds only in-frame ones; the method was immunoSEQ multiplex PCR. Of roughly 75,000 clones in the sample, about 90% were seen once. The record originates from a study of identifying expanded T cells in peripheral blood. The TCR comes from a person between 18 and 75 years old in good health. The sequencing sample was made of blood. V is TRBV5-1 and J is TRBJ1-1; D is unresolved. The CDR3 region has the DNA TGCGCCAGCAGACCGTCGATGAACACTGAAGCTTTCTTT. As protein: CASRPSMNTEAFF. The full variable domain, its missing parts supplied by reference TRBV5-1 and TRBJ1-1, is KAGVTQTPRYLIKTRGQQVTLSCSPISGHRSVSWYQQTPGQGLQFLFEYFSETQRNKGNFPGRFSGRQFSNSRSEMNVSTLELGDSALYLCASRPSMNTEAFFGQGTRLTVV.